This T cell receptor (beta chain) was sequenced in a study of blood T cell repertoires in COVID-19. Study background: Sites in the United States, Italy and Spain provided acute and convalescent COVID-19 samples.

TCRdb's table, derived via immunoSEQ multiplex PCR, lists solely in-frame clones and lacks some. Of approximately 200,000 clones listed, approximately 81% are singletons. Trimming pared 3 bases from V and 6 bases from J, leaving 12 bases between. CDR1 is SGHTA and CDR2 is FQGTGA in the germline V gene. This CDR3 comprises 13 residues. Specimen: peripheral blood. This TCR was sampled from a woman aged 55-75 years who had recovered from COVID-19. The chain has TRBV7-3 and TRBJ2-7; D call uncertain. The CDR3, as DNA: TGTGCCAGCAGCTTGAGGCGCGACCTCGAGCAGTACTTC. Its protein is CASSLRRDLEQYF.